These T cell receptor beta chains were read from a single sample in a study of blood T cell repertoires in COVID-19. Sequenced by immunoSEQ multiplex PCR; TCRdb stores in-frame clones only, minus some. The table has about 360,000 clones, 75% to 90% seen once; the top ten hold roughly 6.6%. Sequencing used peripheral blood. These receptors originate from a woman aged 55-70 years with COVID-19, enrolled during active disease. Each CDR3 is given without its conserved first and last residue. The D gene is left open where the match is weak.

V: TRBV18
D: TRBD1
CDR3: ASSQPERDRAPEAF

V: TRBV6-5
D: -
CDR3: ASTPNRGDTQY

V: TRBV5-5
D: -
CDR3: ASSLAGTPLYEQY

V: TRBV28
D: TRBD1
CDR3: ASSFTGTDFSNTEAF

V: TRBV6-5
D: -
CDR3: ASSPPAAGEAF

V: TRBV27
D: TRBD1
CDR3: ASSFWQGANSPLH

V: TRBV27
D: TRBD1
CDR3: ASSLWQGEETQY

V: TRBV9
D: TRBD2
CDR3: ASSILAGGTDTQY

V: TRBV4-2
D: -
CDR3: ASSQETTVNQPQH

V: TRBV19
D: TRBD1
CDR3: ASSKKGQGTRQGGYT

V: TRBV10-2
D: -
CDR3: ASSAWDWEETQY

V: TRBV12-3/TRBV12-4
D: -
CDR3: ASSLLEEQY

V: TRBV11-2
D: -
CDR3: ASSLEQEREQF

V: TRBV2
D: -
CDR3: ASSPQVGNYGYT

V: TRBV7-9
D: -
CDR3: ASSFLNSPLH

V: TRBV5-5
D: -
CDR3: ASLLQSTILTDTQY

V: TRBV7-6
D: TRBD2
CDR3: ASREGVLGLLRAWEQF

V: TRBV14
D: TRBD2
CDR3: ASSLRTSFYEQY

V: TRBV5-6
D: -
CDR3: ASSLLRGSYNEQF

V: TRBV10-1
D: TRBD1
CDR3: ASAPSGTGAGELF

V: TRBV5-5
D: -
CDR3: ASSLVPGVRYGYT

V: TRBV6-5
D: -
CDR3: ASSPDYRREQY

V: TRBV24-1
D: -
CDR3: ATSDRTGTDTQY

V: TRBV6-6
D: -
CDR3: ATSPGREQF

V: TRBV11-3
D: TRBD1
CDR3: ASSFGTGIAQY

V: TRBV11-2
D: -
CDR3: ASSHRTGGWNEQF

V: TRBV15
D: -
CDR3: ATSRDRGVSQPQH

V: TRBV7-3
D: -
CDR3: ASRMHRDGVTDTQY

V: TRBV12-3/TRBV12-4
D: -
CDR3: ASSSGTPYEQY

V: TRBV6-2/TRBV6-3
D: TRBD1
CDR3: ASSPGDRGPIEQY

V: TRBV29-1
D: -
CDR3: SVEGATGLDNEKLF

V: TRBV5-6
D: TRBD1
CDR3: ASSFPGQTTYEQY

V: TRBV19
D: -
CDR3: ASSTNGAGLTYEQY

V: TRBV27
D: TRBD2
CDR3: ASSRGGAGGLYEQF

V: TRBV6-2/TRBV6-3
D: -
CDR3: ASSAVETQY

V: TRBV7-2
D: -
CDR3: ASSLVGGTGYSNQPQH

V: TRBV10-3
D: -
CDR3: AISVHDTEAF

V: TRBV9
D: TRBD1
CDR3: ASSSRDRTTDTQY

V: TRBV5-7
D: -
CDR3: ASSSFARYGYT

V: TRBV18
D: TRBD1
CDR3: ASSPRDRAEQY

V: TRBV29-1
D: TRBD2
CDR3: SVVGGRGVDEQF

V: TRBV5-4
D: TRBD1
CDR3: ASSLRGQGDYGYT

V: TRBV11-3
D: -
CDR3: ASSLILAPKAKNIQY

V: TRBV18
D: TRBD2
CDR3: ASSPRSGAMWEQF

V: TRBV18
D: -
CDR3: ASSPRDGGDTQY

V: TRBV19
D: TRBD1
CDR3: ASSTSQGAHGELF

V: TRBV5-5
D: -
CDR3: ASSFRGGGVTGELF

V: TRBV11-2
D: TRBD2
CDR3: ASSLGPAGGFGNEQF

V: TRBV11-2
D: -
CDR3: ASSLDPRTEAF

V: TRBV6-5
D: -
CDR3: ASSYSSAGGHEQF

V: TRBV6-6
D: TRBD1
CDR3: ASSYGRGQGGGYT